Given below is one TCR beta chain in context. This clonotype was counted a few times. Its antigen has not been determined. Base quality data are lacking; no much larger clone is found one base away. This sample stems from a study of regulatory T cells in long-lasting Graves disease (dated by TCRdb to about 2021). Turning to the overall study: Antithyroid drugs had been taken for less than 3 months by newly diagnosed Graves' disease patients. Peripheral blood TCR sequencing and RNA sequencing compared persistent Graves' disease patients with newly diagnosed Graves' disease patients. The study was registered as a clinical trial and conducted in China. A total of 35 or so samples were covered by TCR sequencing, comprising some 13 persistent and 20 or so newly diagnosed Graves' disease patients.

The CDR3 holds 10 amino acids from the cysteine to the phenylalanine. Left in the record is the CDR3 DNA by itself, 30 bases read in frame from the first base. Deletion took 6 bases off V and 8 bases off J, with a span of 7 bases between the germline ends. CDR1 and CDR2 were assigned from the germline V gene (reference sequence) as WNHNN and SYGVQD. The library was produced with multiplex PCR. The sample was run on an Illumina HiSeq 4000. To build TCR beta libraries, CDR3 regions were amplified by Arm-PCR using iRepertoire HTBI primers. Before sequencing, the PCR products went through gel purification. The study's processing was this. A total of some 65 TRBV and 14 TRBJ segments were identified across samples and were used for gene usage analysis of CDR3 amino acid clonotypes. COPE and FqMerger were used to merge filtered high-quality paired reads into contigs. BLAST was used to align contigs to the IMGT TRBV, TRBD and TRBJ reference genes, and CDR3 was defined following IMGT. Highly expanded clones were defined as clonotypes with a frequency above 0.1%. Shannon entropy was used to measure repertoire diversity, and the Gini coefficient was used to measure V-J evenness. Public clonotypes were defined as clonotypes shared by more than one individual. TCRdb reanalyzed the raw reads on its own, using fastp at Q25 for trimming and MiXCR for clone calling, and kept in-frame beta chains. Entries that share a CDR3 protein sequence are merged under the most common genes and DNA. It is TCRdb's table, rather than the study itself, that gives the V and J calls and clone size. Recorded for this sample are over 350,000 distinct CDR3 sequences; less than 15% of them occurred a single time. The top ten constitute around a sixth of the sample.

The time point label for this specimen denotes: newly diagnosed GD, antithyroid drugs for less than 3 months. For both TCR sequencing and RNA sequencing, RNA was extracted from PBMCs in TRIzol. The diagnosis of Graves' disease was made according to American Thyroid Association guidelines. The patients came from an endocrinology department in Xi'an, China. Each patient gave about 10 milliliters of peripheral blood, collected in an EDTA anticoagulant tube. Ficoll Paque Plus density gradient separation was used to isolate PBMCs, and no further T cell sorting was performed. An Agilent 2100 Bioanalyzer and agarose gel were used to assess RNA quality, and a NanoDrop 2000 was used to measure RNA concentration. Summary of the overall study and its limitations: Only the TCR beta chain was sequenced and analyzed. More public clonotypes were shared among persistent patients (around 2,600) than among newly diagnosed patients (just under 1,000). Because the primary lesion, thyroid tissue, could not be accessed, the study looked at peripheral blood alone. Preferential use of TRBV28, TRBJ1-2 and TRBJ2-5 was observed in persistent disease, whereas TRBV20-1 and TRBJ2-1 were favored in newly diagnosed disease. The small sample size was acknowledged by the authors as a limitation that may reduce accuracy. Compared with newly diagnosed patients, persistent Graves' disease patients had lower TCR Shannon entropy and fewer highly expanded clones, which suggests clonal expansion.

These sequences were also reported in another study, on T cells in Graves' hyperthyroidism and ophthalmopathy. The second publication reports: Graves' hyperthyroidism was defined as stable when no progression to ophthalmopathy occurred over 18 months of follow-up. The hyperthyroidism patients were between 18 and 65 years old and newly diagnosed, with a disease duration of less than 2 months. Patients with uncontrolled infections, other autoimmune diseases, pregnancy or lactation were excluded. Diagnoses were based on clinical symptoms, serum thyroxine and TRAb, thyroid ultrasound and orbital computed tomography. The TCR CDR3 was subjected to a first round of RT-PCR using the HTBI primer set and the Qiagen OneStep RT-PCR kit. Most expanded thyroid clonotypes (frequency above 0.001) were also detected in blood, a finding suggesting that blood repertoires may reflect thyroid immune responses. In cross-validation, a model built on a 13 V-J signature told ophthalmopathy apart from stable hyperthyroidism with over 85% sensitivity and around 84% specificity, and in testing the same model reached 80%/75%. In validation, progression to ophthalmopathy was predicted by the model with approximately 67% sensitivity and roughly 76% specificity, a median of around 5.9 months before onset. A discovery cohort of about 95 patients, roughly 45 with Graves' ophthalmopathy and approximately 60 with stable Graves' hyperthyroidism, was used to find distinguishing TCR V-J signatures. An independent validation cohort of under 20 hyperthyroidism patients and about 15 patients who later progressed to ophthalmopathy tested prospective prediction of ophthalmopathy. The approximately 90 discovery patients were randomly split 7:3 into training and test sets. In addition, the study compared T-cell repertoires in thyroid tissue and in blood from roughly 6 Graves' hyperthyroidism patients. Following sampling, methimazole starting at 30 mg daily was given to hyperthyroidism patients, and high-dose intravenous methylprednisolone was given to ophthalmopathy patients. Libraries were constructed in a second round of multiplex PCR, after which size selection and purification were performed. Sequencing of the libraries was done on an Illumina HiSeq2000 using paired-end 100 bp reads. SOAPnuke was used to process the raw data, throwing out any read that contained adapters or uncalled bases, had a mean Phred below 15, or lacked an exact constant-primer or identifier match. High-quality paired reads were merged using COPE v1.2.5, and each unique nucleotide sequence was defined as a clonotype. MiTCR v1.1 was used to align the clonotypes against IMGT TRBV, TRBD and TRBJ reference segments. Only V-J combinations with frequency above 0.0001, covering 99% to 99.2% of repertoires, were analysed. The TCS score was defined as F50 (clonal expansion) divided by E x V (chaos), with BLOSUM62-based TCRdist calculated between CDR3 peptides within each V-J. Welch's t-statistics and random forest reduced roughly 500 V-J features to roughly 13, which were used in a naive Bayes classifier (R e1071). Sample size was not statistically predetermined, and blinding of investigators to group allocation was not performed. The paper reports TCR Vbeta CDR3 sequencing of over 130 peripheral blood samples: over 40 ophthalmopathy, under 80 hyperthyroidism and 17 progressor patients.

This chain joins TRBV10-1 to TRBJ1-2, with no reliable assignment of the D segment. This TCR was sampled from a woman in her 50s with Graves disease. Donor details come from another sample of the same person, matched by shared clones. The sequencing here drew on peripheral blood mononuclear cells (PBMCs), taken at new diagnosis, from a patient treated with antithyroid drugs. In nucleotide form, the sequence is TGCGCCAGCAGGTGCGACGGCTACACCTTC. Translation gives CASRCDGYTF.